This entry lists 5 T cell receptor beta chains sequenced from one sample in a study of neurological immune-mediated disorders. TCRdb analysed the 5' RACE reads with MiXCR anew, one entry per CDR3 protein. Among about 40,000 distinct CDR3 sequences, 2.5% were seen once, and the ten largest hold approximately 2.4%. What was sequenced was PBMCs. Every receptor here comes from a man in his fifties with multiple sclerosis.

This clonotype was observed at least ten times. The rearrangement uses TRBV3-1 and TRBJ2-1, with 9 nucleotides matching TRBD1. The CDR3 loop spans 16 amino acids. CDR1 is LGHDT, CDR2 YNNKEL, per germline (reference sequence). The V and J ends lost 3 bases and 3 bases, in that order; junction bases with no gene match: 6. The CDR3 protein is CASSQDSTGGYNEQFF. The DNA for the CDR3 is TGTGCCAGCAGCCAGGATTCGACAGGGGGCTACAATGAGCAGTTCTTC.

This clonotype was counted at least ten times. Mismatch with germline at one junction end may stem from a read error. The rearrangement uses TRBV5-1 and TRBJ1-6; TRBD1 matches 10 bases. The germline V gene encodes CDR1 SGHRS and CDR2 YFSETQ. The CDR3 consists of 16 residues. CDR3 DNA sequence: TGCGCCAGCAGCTTCCGGGACAGGGGTGGGAATTCACCCCTCAACTTT. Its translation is CASSFRDRGGNSPLNF.

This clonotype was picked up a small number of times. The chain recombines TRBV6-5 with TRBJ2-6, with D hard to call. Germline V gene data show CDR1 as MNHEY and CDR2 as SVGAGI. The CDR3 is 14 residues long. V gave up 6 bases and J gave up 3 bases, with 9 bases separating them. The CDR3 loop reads CASSNVVGANVLTF. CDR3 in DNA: TGTGCCAGCAGCAACGTGGTTGGGGCCAACGTCCTGACTTTC.

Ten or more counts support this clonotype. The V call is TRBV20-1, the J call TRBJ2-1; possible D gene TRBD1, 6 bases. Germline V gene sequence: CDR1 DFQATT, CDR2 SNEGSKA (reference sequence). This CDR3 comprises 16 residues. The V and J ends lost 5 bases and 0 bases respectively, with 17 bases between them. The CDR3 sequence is CSASNEDRPSYNEQFF. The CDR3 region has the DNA TGCAGTGCTTCAAACGAGGACAGACCCTCCTACAATGAGCAGTTCTTC.

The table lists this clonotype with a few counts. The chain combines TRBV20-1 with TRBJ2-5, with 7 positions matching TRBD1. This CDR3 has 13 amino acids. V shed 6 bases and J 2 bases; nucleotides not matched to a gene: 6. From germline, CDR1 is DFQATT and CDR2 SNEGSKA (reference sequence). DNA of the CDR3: TGCAGTGCACCTACAGGGGCTCAAGAGACCCAGTACTTC. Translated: CSAPTGAQETQYF.